This T cell receptor (beta chain) came from a study of shared clonotypes between healthy human individuals. The ends were cut back, 3 bases at V and 4 bases at J, with 10 bases in the middle. CDR1 and CDR2 (germline): SNHLY, FYNNEI. This CDR3 region has 14 residues. Study-level points and caveats: Exclusively blood specimens were collected; tissue repertoires likely differ.

Concerning this clone itself: Its antigen is unidentified.

Here immunoSEQ multiplex PCR was the method, and the copy in TCRdb shows in-frame clones only, minus some. Of around 700,000 clones listed, about two thirds were seen once; the top ten hold less than 2%. Sequencing was carried out using memory CD4+ T cells sorted from blood. The subset: CD45RA-negative fraction. This chain uses TRBV2 with TRBJ1-5; TRBD1 might be the D (5 bases). This clonotype originated in a woman between 25 and 40 years old in good health. As DNA, the CDR3 is TGTGCCAGCAGTGAGGGCCAGGGAAATCAGCCCCAGCATTTT. Residues: CASSEGQGNQPQHF.